This note documents a single TCR beta chain sequence. The CDR3 extends over 11 amino acids. Per germline, CDR1 SNHLY and CDR2 FYNNEI. V was cut by 1 base and J by 5 bases, with 2 bases left in between. The sample comes from a study of T cells after somatic rescue of genetic block. The method was immunoSEQ multiplex PCR; TCRdb's version includes in-frame clones alone and lacks a portion of them. The sample lists just over 8,000 clones, around 80% occurring once. The chain joins TRBV2 to TRBJ2-5; D not resolved. The sequencing input was peripheral blood mononuclear cells (PBMCs). This TCR derives from a boy aged 10-17 years. CDR3 DNA sequence: TGTGCCAGCAGTGAAGTCGAGACCCAGTACTTC. It translates to CASSEVETQYF. Using reference TRBV2 and TRBJ2-5 for the parts outside the CDR3, the full variable domain is EPEVTQTPSHQVTQMGQEVILRCVPISNHLYFYWYRQILGQKVEFLVSFYNNEISEKSEIFDDQFSVERPDGSNFTLKIRSTKLEDSAMYFCASSEVETQYFGPGTRLLVL.